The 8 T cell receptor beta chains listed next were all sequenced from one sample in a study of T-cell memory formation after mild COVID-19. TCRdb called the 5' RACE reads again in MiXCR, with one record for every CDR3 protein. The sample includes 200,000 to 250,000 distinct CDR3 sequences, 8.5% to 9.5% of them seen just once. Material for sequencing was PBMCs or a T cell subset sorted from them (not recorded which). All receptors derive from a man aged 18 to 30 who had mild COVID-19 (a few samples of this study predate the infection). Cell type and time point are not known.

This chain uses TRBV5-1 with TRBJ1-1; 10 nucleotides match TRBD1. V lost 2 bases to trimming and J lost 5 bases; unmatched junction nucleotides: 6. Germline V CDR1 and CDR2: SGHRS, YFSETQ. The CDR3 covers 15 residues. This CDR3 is CASSLSPGQGTEAFF. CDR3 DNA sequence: TGCGCCAGCAGCTTATCACCGGGACAGGGGACTGAAGCTTTCTTT.

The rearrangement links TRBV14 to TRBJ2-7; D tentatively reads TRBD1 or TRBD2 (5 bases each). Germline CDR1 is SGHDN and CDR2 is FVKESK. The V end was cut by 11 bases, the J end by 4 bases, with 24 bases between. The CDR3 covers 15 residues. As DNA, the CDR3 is TGTGCCGGGACCAGAGGCGACATCCCTACATACGAGCAGTACGTC. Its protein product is CAGTRGDIPTYEQYV.

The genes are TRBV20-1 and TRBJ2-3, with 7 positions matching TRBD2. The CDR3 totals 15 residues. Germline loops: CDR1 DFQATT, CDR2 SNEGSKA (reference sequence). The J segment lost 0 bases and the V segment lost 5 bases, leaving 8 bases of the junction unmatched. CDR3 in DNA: TGCAGTGCTGGCCGGCGGGGGAGTAGCACAGATACGCAGTATTTT. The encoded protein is CSAGRRGSSTDTQYF.

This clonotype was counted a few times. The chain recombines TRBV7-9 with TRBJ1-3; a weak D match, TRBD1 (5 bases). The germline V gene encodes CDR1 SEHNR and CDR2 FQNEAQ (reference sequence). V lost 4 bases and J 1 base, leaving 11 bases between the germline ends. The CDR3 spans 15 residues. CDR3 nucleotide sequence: TGTGCCAGCAGCTGGGCCGGGACGTCTGGAAACACCATATATTTT. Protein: CASSWAGTSGNTIYF.

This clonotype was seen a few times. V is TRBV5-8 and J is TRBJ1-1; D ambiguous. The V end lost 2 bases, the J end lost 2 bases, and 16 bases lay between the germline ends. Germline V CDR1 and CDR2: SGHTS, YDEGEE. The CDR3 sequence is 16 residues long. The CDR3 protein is CASSFGRIQDNTEAFF. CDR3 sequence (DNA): TGTGCCAGCAGCTTTGGACGTATTCAAGATAACACTGAAGCTTTCTTT.

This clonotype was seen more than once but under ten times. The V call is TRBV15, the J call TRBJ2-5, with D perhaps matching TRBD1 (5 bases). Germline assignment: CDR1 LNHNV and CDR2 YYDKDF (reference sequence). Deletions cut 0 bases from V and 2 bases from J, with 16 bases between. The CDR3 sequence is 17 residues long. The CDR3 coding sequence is TGTGCCACCAGCAGAGATGTACAGGCTCTGGGGCAAGAGACCCAGTACTTC. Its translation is CATSRDVQALGQETQYF.

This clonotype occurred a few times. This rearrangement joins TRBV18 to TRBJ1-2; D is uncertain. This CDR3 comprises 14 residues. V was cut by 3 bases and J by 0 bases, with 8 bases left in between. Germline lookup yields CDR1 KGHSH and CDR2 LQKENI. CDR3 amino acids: CASSPTSTNYGYTF. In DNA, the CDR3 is TGTGCCAGCTCACCTACCAGTACTAACTATGGCTACACCTTC. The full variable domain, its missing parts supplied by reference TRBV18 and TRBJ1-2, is NAGVMQNPRHLVRRRGQEARLRCSPMKGHSHVYWYRQLPEEGLKFMVYLQKENIIDESGMPKERFSAEFPKEGPSILRIQQVVRGDSAAYFCASSPTSTNYGYTFGSGTRLTVV.

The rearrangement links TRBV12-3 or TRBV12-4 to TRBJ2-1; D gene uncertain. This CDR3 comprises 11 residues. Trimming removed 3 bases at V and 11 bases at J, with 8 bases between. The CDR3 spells CASSFWDQQFF. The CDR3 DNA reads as TGTGCCAGCAGTTTTTGGGATCAGCAGTTCTTC.